The T cell receptor (beta chain) described here comes from a study of regulatory T cells in long-lasting Graves disease. General study results and limits: Newly diagnosed patients had higher TCR diversity than persistent Graves' patients did.

The germline V gene has CDR1 SGHAT and CDR2 FQDESV (reference sequence). V was cut by 5 bases and J by 7 bases, with 18 bases left in between. There are 14 residues in the CDR3. Specified time point: persistent/refractory GD, antithyroid drugs over 5 years with positive TRAb. There was RNA extracted from PBMCs, and the TCR library was made from it. Libraries of TCR beta came from iRepertoire HTBI primers plus Arm-PCR of CDR3 regions. One entry per CDR3 protein, called by TCRdb with MiXCR from the multiplex PCR reads. The profile covers approximately 380,000 distinct CDR3 sequences, with more than 20% appearing a single time and less than 25% taken by the ten largest. This clonotype was observed many times. The antigen is undetermined.

This chain links TRBV11-1 with TRBJ2-7; possible D gene TRBD1, 6 bases. The origin of this receptor is a female donor with Graves disease. Sequencing was performed on peripheral blood mononuclear cells (PBMCs), taken when the disease was refractory, from a patient treated with antithyroid drugs. The CDR3 DNA reads TGTGCCAGCAGCCAAGGCCAGGGGTTTCGGGAGCAGTACTTC. Encoded protein: CASSQGQGFREQYF. The complete variable domain, with remaining parts taken from reference TRBV11-1 and TRBJ2-7, reads EAEVAQSPRYKITEKSQAVAFWCDPISGHATLYWYRQILGQGPELLVQFQDESVVDDSQLPKDRFSAERLKGVDSTLKIQPAELGDSAMYLCASSQGQGFREQYFGPGTRLTVT.